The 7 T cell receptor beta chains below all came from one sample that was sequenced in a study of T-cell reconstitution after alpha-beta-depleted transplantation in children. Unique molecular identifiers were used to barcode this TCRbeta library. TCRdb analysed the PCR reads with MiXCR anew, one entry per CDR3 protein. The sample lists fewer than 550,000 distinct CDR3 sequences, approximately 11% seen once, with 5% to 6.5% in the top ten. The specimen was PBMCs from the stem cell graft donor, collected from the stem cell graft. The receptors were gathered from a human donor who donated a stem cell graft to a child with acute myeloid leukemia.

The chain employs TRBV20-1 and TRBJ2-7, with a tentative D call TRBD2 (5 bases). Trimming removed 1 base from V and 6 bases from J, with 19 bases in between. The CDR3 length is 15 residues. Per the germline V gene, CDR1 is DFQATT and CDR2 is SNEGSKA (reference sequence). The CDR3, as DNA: TGCAGTGCTAGAGGCTCGACTAACCGCCTCTCCGAGCAGTACTTC. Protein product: CSARGSTNRLSEQYF.

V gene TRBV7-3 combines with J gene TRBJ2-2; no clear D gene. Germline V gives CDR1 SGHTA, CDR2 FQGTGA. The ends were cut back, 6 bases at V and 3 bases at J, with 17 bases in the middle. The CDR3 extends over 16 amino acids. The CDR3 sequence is CASSYKPPTDTGELFF. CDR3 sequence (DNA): TGTGCCAGCAGTTACAAACCTCCCACCGACACCGGGGAGCTGTTTTTT.

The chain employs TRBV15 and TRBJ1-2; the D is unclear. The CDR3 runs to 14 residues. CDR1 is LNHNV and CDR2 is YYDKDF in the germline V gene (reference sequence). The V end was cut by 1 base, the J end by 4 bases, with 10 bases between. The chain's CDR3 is CATSRGLGSYGYTF. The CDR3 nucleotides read TGTGCCACCAGCAGAGGGTTAGGCTCCTATGGCTACACCTTC.

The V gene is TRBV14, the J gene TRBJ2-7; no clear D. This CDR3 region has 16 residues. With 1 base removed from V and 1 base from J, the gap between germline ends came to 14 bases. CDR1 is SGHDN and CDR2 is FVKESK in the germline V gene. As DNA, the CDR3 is TGTGCCAGCAGCCAAGTTCTGACTCCCTCATCCTACGAGCAGTACTTC. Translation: CASSQVLTPSSYEQYF.

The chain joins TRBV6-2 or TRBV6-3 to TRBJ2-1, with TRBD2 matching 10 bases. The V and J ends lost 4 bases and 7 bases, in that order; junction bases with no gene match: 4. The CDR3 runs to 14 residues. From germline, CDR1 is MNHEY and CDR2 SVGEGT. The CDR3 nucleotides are TGTGCCAGCAGTTTCCCTAGCGGGAGTAATGAGCAGTTCTTC. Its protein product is CASSFPSGSNEQFF.

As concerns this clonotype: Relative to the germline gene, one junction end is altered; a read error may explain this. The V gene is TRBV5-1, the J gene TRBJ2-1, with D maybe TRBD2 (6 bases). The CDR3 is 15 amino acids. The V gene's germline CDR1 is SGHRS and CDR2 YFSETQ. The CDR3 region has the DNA TGCGCCAGCGGCTTTGGGACTTCCCCAGCGGATGAGCAGTTCTTC. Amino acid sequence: CASGFGTSPADEQFF.

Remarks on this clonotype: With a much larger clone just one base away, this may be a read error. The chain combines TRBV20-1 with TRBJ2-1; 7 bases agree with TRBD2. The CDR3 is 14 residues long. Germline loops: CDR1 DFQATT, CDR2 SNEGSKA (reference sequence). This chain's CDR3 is CSARTSLVHNEEFF. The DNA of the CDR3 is TGCAGTGCCCGGACTAGTTTAGTTCACAATGAGGAGTTCTTC.